The clone carrying this T cell receptor beta chain has just a few counts. As yet, its antigen is unknown. This record belongs to a study of T cells after yellow fever vaccination. The CDR3 length is 16 residues. Germline CDR1 SGHTA, CDR2 FQGNSA. V lost 1 base, J lost 7 bases, and 7 bases stayed unmatched. Study observations and caveats: Weaker, the secondary response had a peak occurring faster, on day 5 versus 15.

TCRdb re-called the 5' RACE reads with MiXCR, one entry per CDR3 protein. In the table there are a few hundred thousand distinct CDR3 sequences, approximately 4% of which are singletons. Sequences were derived from PBMCs, sampled 15 days after the yellow fever booster vaccination. The TCR comes from a man between 18 and 29 years old who received the YFV17D yellow fever vaccine. The chain couples TRBV7-2 to TRBJ1-6; 7 bases agree with TRBD1. CDR3 sequence reads: CASSLVGTVSNSPLHF. The CDR3 DNA is TGTGCCAGCAGCTTAGTGGGGACAGTCTCCAATTCACCCCTCCACTTT.